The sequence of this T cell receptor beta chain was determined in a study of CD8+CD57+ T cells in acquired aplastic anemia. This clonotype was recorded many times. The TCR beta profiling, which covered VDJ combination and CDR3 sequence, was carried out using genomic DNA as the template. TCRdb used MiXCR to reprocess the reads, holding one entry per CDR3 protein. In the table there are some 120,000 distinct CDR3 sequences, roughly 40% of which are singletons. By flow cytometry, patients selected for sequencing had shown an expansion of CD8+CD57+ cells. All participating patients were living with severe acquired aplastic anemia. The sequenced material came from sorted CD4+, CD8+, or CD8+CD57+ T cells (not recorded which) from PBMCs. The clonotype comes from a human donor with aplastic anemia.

CDR3: CASSLAGTSGSTQYF. In DNA form, the CDR3 reads TGTGCCAGCAGCTTGGCCGGGACTAGCGGGTCCACCCAGTACTTC. This chain connects TRBV5-4 to TRBJ2-5; 12 bases are shared with TRBD2. Per germline, CDR1 SGHNT and CDR2 YYREEE (reference sequence). V shed 0 bases, J shed 8 bases, and the junction held 5 bases outside the gene matches. CDR3 length: 15 residues. Together with reference TRBV5-4 and TRBJ2-5, the CDR3 gives the full variable domain: ETGVTQSPTHLIKTRGQQVTLRCSSQSGHNTVSWYQQALGQGPQFIFQYYREEENGRGNFPPRFSGLQFPNYSSELNVNALELDDSALYLCASSLAGTSGSTQYFGPGTRLLVL.